This TCR beta chain was identified in a study of CD8 T cells in ankylosing spondylitis. TCRdb recomputed calls from the 5' RACE reads with MiXCR, one row per CDR3 protein. The sample has about 240,000 distinct CDR3 sequences; less than 9.5% are singletons. In this sample, this clonotype turned up many times. CDR1 KGHSH and CDR2 LQKENI come from the germline V gene. Trimming took 6 bases from V and 7 from J; bases not matched to a gene: 11. CDR3 length equals 14 residues. The genes are TRBV18 and TRBJ1-1; TRBD1 aligns across 7 bases. Sample: blood, either unsorted or a sorted T cell fraction (not recorded which). The source of this sequence is a female donor with ankylosing spondylitis or in good health (not recorded which). Here the CDR3 DNA reads TGTGCCAGCTCCCCTTGGACAGGTAAAGTTGAAGCTTTCTTT. Protein: CASSPWTGKVEAFF.